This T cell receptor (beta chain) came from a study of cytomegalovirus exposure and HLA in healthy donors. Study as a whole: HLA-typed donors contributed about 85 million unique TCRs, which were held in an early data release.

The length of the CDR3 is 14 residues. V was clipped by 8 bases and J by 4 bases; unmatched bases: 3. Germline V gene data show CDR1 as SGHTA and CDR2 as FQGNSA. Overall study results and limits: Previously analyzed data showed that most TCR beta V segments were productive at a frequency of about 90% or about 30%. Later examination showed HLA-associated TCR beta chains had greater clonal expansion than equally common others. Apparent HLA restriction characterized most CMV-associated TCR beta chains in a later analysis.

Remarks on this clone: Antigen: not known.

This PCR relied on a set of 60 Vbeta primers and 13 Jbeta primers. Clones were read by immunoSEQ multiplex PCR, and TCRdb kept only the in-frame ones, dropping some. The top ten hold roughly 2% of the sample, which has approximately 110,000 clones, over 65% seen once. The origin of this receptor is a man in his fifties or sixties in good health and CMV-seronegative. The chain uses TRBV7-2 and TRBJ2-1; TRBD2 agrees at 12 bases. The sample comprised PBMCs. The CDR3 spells CASLAGGLYNEQFF. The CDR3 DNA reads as TGTGCCAGCCTAGCGGGGGGGCTGTACAATGAGCAGTTCTTC.